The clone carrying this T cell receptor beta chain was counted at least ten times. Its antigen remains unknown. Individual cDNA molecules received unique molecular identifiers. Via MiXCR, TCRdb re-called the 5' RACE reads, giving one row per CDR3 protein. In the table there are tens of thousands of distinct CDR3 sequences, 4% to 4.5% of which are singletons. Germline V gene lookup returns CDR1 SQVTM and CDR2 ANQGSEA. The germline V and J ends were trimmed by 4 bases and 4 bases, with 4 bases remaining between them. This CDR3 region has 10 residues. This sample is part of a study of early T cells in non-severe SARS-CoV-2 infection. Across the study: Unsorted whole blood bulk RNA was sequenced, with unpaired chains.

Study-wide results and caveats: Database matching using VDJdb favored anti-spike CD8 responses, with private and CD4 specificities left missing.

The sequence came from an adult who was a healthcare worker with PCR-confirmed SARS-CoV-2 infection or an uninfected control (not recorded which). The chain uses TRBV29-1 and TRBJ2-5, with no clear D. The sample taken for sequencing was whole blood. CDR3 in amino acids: CSVAGETQYF. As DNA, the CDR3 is TGCAGCGTTGCTGGAGAGACCCAGTACTTC.